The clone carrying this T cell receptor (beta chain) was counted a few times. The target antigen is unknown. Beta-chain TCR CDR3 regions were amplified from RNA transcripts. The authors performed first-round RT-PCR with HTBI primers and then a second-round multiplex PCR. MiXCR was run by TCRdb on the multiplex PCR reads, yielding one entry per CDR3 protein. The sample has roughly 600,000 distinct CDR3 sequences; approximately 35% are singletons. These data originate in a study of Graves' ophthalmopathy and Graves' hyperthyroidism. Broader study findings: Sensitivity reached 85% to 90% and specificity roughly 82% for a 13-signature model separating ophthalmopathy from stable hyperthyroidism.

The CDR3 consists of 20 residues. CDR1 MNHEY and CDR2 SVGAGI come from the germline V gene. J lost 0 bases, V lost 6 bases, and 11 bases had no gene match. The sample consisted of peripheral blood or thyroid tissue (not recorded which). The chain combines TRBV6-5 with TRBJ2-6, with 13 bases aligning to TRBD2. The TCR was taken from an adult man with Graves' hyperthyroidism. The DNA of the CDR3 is TGTGCCAGCAGCCCTAGACTAGCGGGGGGCTTAAGCTCTGGGGCCAACGTCCTGACTTTC. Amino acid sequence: CASSPRLAGGLSSGANVLTF.